A single sample gave rise to the 28 T cell receptor beta chains below, sequenced in a study of Ad26.COV2.S vaccination and SARS-CoV-2 variants. Treatment in this sample: approximately 18 received Ad26.COV2.S at low or high dose, single or two shots; roughly five received placebo; per-sample allocation not given. On day 63 after the first injection, vaccine and placebo recipients gave samples. TCRdb keeps only in-frame clones here, not all; method: immunoSEQ multiplex PCR. This table has about 480,000 clones, 87% appearing once. The source material was peripheral blood, sampled in a trial of Ad26.COV2.S vaccine versus placebo. These receptors all come from a person aged 18-60 years who received the Ad26.COV2.S COVID-19 vaccine or a placebo.

CDR3 in amino acids: CASSLSIPGVSGNTIYF. The CDR3 region has the DNA TGTGCCAGCAGCCTTTCTATTCCAGGGGTTTCTGGAAACACCATATATTTT. This chain links TRBV28 with TRBJ1-3; D is possibly TRBD1 (6 bases). Trimming removed 6 bases at V and 1 base at J, with 19 bases between. CDR3 length: 17 residues. Per germline, CDR1 MDHEN and CDR2 SYDVKM.

This chain uses TRBV9 with TRBJ1-2; no firm D call. V was trimmed by 3 bases and J by 3 bases, leaving 21 bases between them. Germline loops: CDR1 SGDLS, CDR2 YYNGEE. This CDR3 has 17 residues. CDR3 nucleotides: TGTGCCAGCAGCGCCCGAAGGCAACCGGCGGCGGACTATGGCTACACCTTC. Protein: CASSARRQPAADYGYTF.

The chain links TRBV28 to TRBJ2-2; D is tentatively TRBD1 or TRBD2 (5 bases each). Per the germline V gene, CDR1 is MDHEN and CDR2 is SYDVKM. The ends were cut back, 6 bases at V and 0 bases at J, with 26 bases in the middle. The CDR3 loop spans 20 amino acids. The CDR3 loop reads CASRSFLGVPFPANTGELFF. The CDR3 DNA is TGTGCCAGCAGGTCCTTTCTGGGGGTCCCTTTTCCTGCGAACACCGGGGAGCTGTTTTTT.

This clone came up a few times. This chain uses TRBV2 with TRBJ1-5; no clear D gene. Trimming pared 3 bases from V and 2 bases from J, leaving 11 bases between. Germline V lookup: CDR1 SNHLY, CDR2 FYNNEI. The CDR3 is made up of 15 amino acids. The CDR3 region is CASSDSRQGNQPQHF. In DNA, the CDR3 is TGTGCCAGCAGTGATAGCAGGCAGGGCAATCAGCCCCAGCATTTT.

The CDR3 coding sequence is TGTGCCTGGAGTGCAGGCGGTGGCTATGGCTACACCTTC. Translated: CAWSAGGGYGYTF. The chain combines TRBV30 with TRBJ1-2; D call uncertain. The length of the CDR3 is 13 residues. Germline V CDR1 and CDR2: GTSNPN, SVGIG (reference sequence). V lost 1 base, J lost 4 bases, and 10 bases lay in between.

The chain is built from TRBV9 and TRBJ1-3, with no clear D. The CDR3 has 13 residues. The V gene's germline CDR1 is SGDLS and CDR2 YYNGEE. Deletions cut 3 bases from V and 2 bases from J, with 6 bases between. This CDR3 is CASSAMAGNTIYF. DNA for the CDR3: TGTGCCAGCAGCGCCATGGCTGGAAACACCATATATTTT.

The chain recombines TRBV24-1 with TRBJ2-5; TRBD2 aligns across 7 bases. Germline V gene data show CDR1 as KGHDR and CDR2 as SFDVKD. Germline trimming cut 5 bases from V and 2 bases from J; bases unmatched to any gene: 7. The CDR3 extends over 15 amino acids. CDR3 protein: CATSVFAGGQETQYF. In nucleotides, the CDR3 is TGTGCCACCAGTGTTTTTGCCGGGGGGCAAGAGACCCAGTACTTC.

V is TRBV4-3 and J is TRBJ2-7, with 7 bases fitting TRBD1. The CDR3 has 13 residues. Germline-derived CDR1 and CDR2 are LGHNA and YSLEER. J gave up 7 bases and V 1 base, and 4 bases lay outside the gene matches. CDR3 loop: CASSQGVQGEQYF. As DNA, the CDR3 is TGCGCCAGCAGCCAAGGGGTACAGGGGGAGCAGTACTTC.

The chain uses TRBV5-3 and TRBJ1-2; no reliable D call. TRBV5-3 is annotated as an ORF whose role is uncertain. This CDR3 is built from 18 residues. Trimming removed 5 bases from V and 5 bases from J, with 28 bases in between. CDR3 nucleotide sequence: TGTGCCAGAAGGGGATTGGTGGCCCCGACGACAAAACCTTATGGCTACACCTTC. This codes for CARRGLVAPTTKPYGYTF.

The chain couples TRBV19 to TRBJ2-7, with D perhaps TRBD2 (6 bases). This CDR3 comprises 14 residues. Germline CDR1 is LNHDA and CDR2 is SQIVND (reference sequence). Trimming left V 6 bases short and J 4 bases short, with 16 bases between. The CDR3 sequence is CASRPAWGDYEQYF. For the CDR3, the DNA is TGTGCCAGTAGGCCAGCTTGGGGGGATTACGAGCAGTACTTC.

The chain couples TRBV7-9 to TRBJ2-3; D is undetermined. V was trimmed by 5 bases and J by 0 bases, leaving 15 bases between them. Germline V gene sequence: CDR1 SEHNR, CDR2 FQNEAQ (reference sequence). The CDR3 runs 16 residues. CDR3 loop: CASSPSMATSTDTQYF. The DNA for the CDR3 is TGTGCCAGCAGCCCCTCTATGGCGACTAGCACAGATACGCAGTATTTT.

The gene calls are TRBV5-1 and TRBJ2-2, with D hard to call. V was clipped by 7 bases and J by 0 bases, with 19 bases between them. CDR1 and CDR2 (germline): SGHRS, YFSETQ. The CDR3 is 17 residues long. CDR3 in amino acids: CASQVATYPSNTGELFF. DNA for the CDR3: TGCGCCAGCCAGGTGGCAACGTATCCTTCGAACACCGGGGAGCTGTTTTTT. Variable domain in full (rest from reference TRBV5-1 and TRBJ2-2): KAGVTQTPRYLIKTRGQQVTLSCSPISGHRSVSWYQQTPGQGLQFLFEYFSETQRNKGNFPGRFSGRQFSNSRSEMNVSTLELGDSALYLCASQVATYPSNTGELFFGEGSRLTVL.

J is TRBJ2-2 and V is TRBV19; the match to TRBD1 covers 8 bases. Germline CDR1 reads LNHDA; CDR2 reads SQIVND (reference sequence). V dropped 5 bases and J dropped 3; count of bases not matched to a gene: 5. This CDR3 has 15 amino acids. In DNA form, the CDR3 reads TGTGCCAGTAGTCCAAGACAGGGGTACACCGGGGAGCTGTTTTTT. It encodes CASSPRQGYTGELFF. The variable domain in full, completed from reference TRBV19 and TRBJ2-2, reads DGGITQSPKYLFRKEGQNVTLSCEQNLNHDAMYWYRQDPGQGLRLIYYSQIVNDFQKGDIAEGYSVSREKKESFPLTVTSAQKNPTAFYLCASSPRQGYTGELFFGEGSRLTVL.

The genes are TRBV2 and TRBJ2-2; 7 bases fit TRBD1. Germline V gene sequence: CDR1 SNHLY, CDR2 FYNNEI. The CDR3 length is 13 residues. Trimming cost V 4 bases and J 6 bases; bases outside gene matches: 2. Written as DNA, the CDR3 is TGTGCCAGCAGTGTACAGGGGTCCGGGGAGCTGTTTTTT. Residues: CASSVQGSGELFF. The whole variable domain, filled in from reference TRBV2 and TRBJ2-2, reads EPEVTQTPSHQVTQMGQEVILRCVPISNHLYFYWYRQILGQKVEFLVSFYNNEISEKSEIFDDQFSVERPDGSNFTLKIRSTKLEDSAMYFCASSVQGSGELFFGEGSRLTVL.

This clone was picked up one time. The chain has TRBV3-1 (or the pseudogene TRBV3-2) and TRBJ1-3; 7 nucleotides align to TRBD1. Looked up from germline, CDR1 is LGHDT and CDR2 is YNNKEL (reference sequence). V shed 3 bases, J shed 3 bases, and the junction held 5 bases outside the gene matches. The CDR3 covers 15 residues. The CDR3 DNA sequence: TGTGCCAGCAGCCACCAGACAGGGTGTGGAAACACCATATATTTT. It yields the protein CASSHQTGCGNTIYF.

The chain recombines TRBV25-1 with TRBJ2-2, with D possibly being TRBD1 or TRBD2 (6 bases each). The V gene lost 6 bases and the J gene lost 6 bases, with 17 bases spanning the gap. Germline V gives CDR1 MGHDK, CDR2 SYGVNS. The CDR3 is 15 amino acids. Here the CDR3 reads CASSGGPAGAGELFF. In DNA, the CDR3 is TGTGCCAGCAGCGGGGGCCCAGCCGGCGCCGGGGAGCTGTTTTTT.

The chain couples TRBV4-3 to TRBJ2-1; 14 bases map to TRBD2. The CDR3 totals 17 residues. V lost 0 bases, J lost 9 bases, and 7 bases stayed unmatched. The germline V gene encodes CDR1 LGHNA and CDR2 YSLEER. The CDR3 nucleotides are TGCGCCAGCAGCCAAGATCTGGGGACTAGCGGGAGAGCTGAGCAGTTCTTC. This translates into CASSQDLGTSGRAEQFF.

This clone has only one observation. The V and J genes are TRBV5-1 and TRBJ1-1, with a weak D call TRBD1 (5 bases). Trimming cost V 4 bases and J 3 bases, with 25 bases left between them. The CDR3 is 18 amino acids. Germline CDR1 SGHRS, CDR2 YFSETQ. CDR3 in amino acids: CASSPYRQKTGFYTEAFF. DNA for the CDR3: TGCGCCAGCAGCCCCTACCGACAGAAAACGGGCTTTTACACTGAAGCTTTCTTT.

Concerning this clone itself: At the DNA level, this CDR3 is encoded by other sequences in the same sample as well. The V call is TRBV19, the J call TRBJ2-3, with unresolved D. V gave up 1 base and J gave up 6 bases, with 2 bases separating them. The length of the CDR3 is 11 residues. From germline, CDR1 is LNHDA and CDR2 SQIVND (reference sequence). CDR3 sequence (DNA): TGTGCCAGTAGTATAGGGGATACGCAGTATTTT. Translation gives CASSIGDTQYF.

The chain uses TRBV7-2 and TRBJ2-6; TRBD1 matches at 8 bases. CDR1 SGHTA and CDR2 FQGNSA come from the germline V gene. V lost 3 bases to trimming and J lost 0 bases; unmatched junction nucleotides: 1. This CDR3 is 16 amino acids long. CDR3 loop: CASSFDRGSGANVLTF. In DNA, the CDR3 is TGTGCCAGCAGCTTTGACAGGGGCTCTGGGGCCAACGTCCTGACTTTC.

V usage is TRBV27 and J usage is TRBJ2-7; perhaps D is TRBD1 or TRBD2 (6 bases each). Germline V CDR1 and CDR2: MNHEY, SMNVEV (reference sequence). This CDR3 has 15 residues. Trimming shortened V by 1 base and J by 3 bases, and 13 bases separated the two germline ends. The CDR3 loop is CASSLLAGQNYEQYF. DNA of the CDR3: TGTGCCAGCAGTTTATTGGCGGGACAAAACTACGAGCAGTACTTC.

The chain links TRBV7-9 to TRBJ2-7, with a tentative D call TRBD1 (5 bases). Germline CDR1 reads SEHNR; CDR2 reads FQNEAQ (reference sequence). This CDR3 is built from 12 residues. Between the trimmed V and J ends, which lost 6 bases and 5 bases, there was a span of 11 bases. The CDR3 reads CASSPGRDEQYF. As DNA, the CDR3 is TGTGCCAGCAGTCCTGGCAGGGACGAGCAGTACTTC. Looking up the rest from reference TRBV7-9 and TRBJ2-7 gives the full variable domain: DTGVSQNPRHKITKRGQNVTFRCDPISEHNRLYWYRQTLGQGPEFLTYFQNEAQLEKSRLLSDRFSAERPKGSFSTLEIQRTEQGDSAMYLCASSPGRDEQYFGPGTRLTVT.

The rearrangement uses TRBV29-1 and TRBJ1-2; possibly TRBD1 for D (5 bases). This CDR3 is built from 10 residues. Germline assignment: CDR1 SQVTM and CDR2 ANQGSEA. V was clipped by 4 bases and J by 7 bases, with 7 bases between them. The CDR3 sequence: CSVGGIGYTF. CDR3 in DNA: TGCAGCGTTGGGGGGATTGGCTACACCTTC.

The V call is TRBV5-5, the J call TRBJ1-3; D may be TRBD1 (6 bases). From germline, CDR1 is SGHKS and CDR2 YYEKEE (reference sequence). Trimming stripped 1 base from V and 4 bases from J, with 12 bases between. There are 15 residues in the CDR3. CDR3 residues: CASSLSGASGNTIYF. Here the CDR3 DNA reads TGTGCCAGCAGCTTGTCGGGGGCTTCAGGAAACACCATATATTTT.

V usage is TRBV6-2 or TRBV6-3 and J usage is TRBJ2-1; the D gene is possibly TRBD2 (6 bases). V lost 1 base and J 7 bases, leaving 8 bases between the germline ends. Per the germline V gene, CDR1 is MNHEY and CDR2 is SVGEGT. This CDR3 contains 13 residues. CDR3 nucleotide sequence: TGTGCCAGCAGTTACTTTGGAGGGAATGAGCAGTTCTTC. It yields the protein CASSYFGGNEQFF.

The genes are TRBV29-1 and TRBJ1-6, with D hard to call. V was shortened by 6 bases and J by 5 bases, with 11 bases between the two germline ends. The CDR3 is 13 amino acids. CDR1 is SQVTM, CDR2 ANQGSEA, per germline. CDR3 nucleotide sequence: TGCAGCGTCCGGACGGATGATAATTCACCCCTCCACTTT. As protein: CSVRTDDNSPLHF.

The chain employs TRBV6-6 and TRBJ2-7; a possible D gene is TRBD2 (6 bases). V gave up 2 bases and J gave up 0 bases, with 11 bases separating them. CDR1 is MNHNY, CDR2 SVGAGI, per germline (reference sequence). CDR3 length: 15 amino acids. The CDR3 here is CASSYTGGSSYEQYF. The CDR3 coding sequence is TGTGCCAGCAGTTACACCGGGGGTAGCTCCTACGAGCAGTACTTC.

This chain's CDR3 is CASSTLAGDSYEQYF. Written as DNA, the CDR3 is TGTGCCAGTAGTACCCTAGCGGGAGACTCCTACGAGCAGTACTTC. The chain joins TRBV19 to TRBJ2-7; 10 bases line up with TRBD2. The CDR3 consists of 15 residues. The germline V gene encodes CDR1 LNHDA and CDR2 SQIVND (reference sequence). V dropped 4 bases and J dropped 0; count of bases not matched to a gene: 3.